This passage covers 5 T cell receptor beta chains from one sample sequenced in a study of T-cell reconstitution after alpha-beta-depleted transplantation in children. Unique molecular identifiers were built into the TCRbeta library. TCRdb processed the PCR reads anew with MiXCR; each CDR3 protein has one entry. The sample lists about 980,000 distinct CDR3 sequences, about 26% occurring once. The specimen was PBMCs, mostly from graft donor cells, collected 360 days after TCRalphabeta/CD19-depleted stem cell transplant. These TCRs come from a boy under three years old who had a stem cell transplant for SCID, so the T cells may come from the graft donor.

The rearrangement links TRBV7-3 to TRBJ2-7; D not resolved. Germline V gene lookup returns CDR1 SGHTA and CDR2 FQGTGA. This CDR3 is built from 13 residues. The V end was cut by 4 bases, the J end by 5 bases, with 12 bases between. CDR3 in DNA: TGTGCCAGCAGCTCCCGTAAGGGCCACGAGCAGTACTTC. Protein sequence: CASSSRKGHEQYF. The full variable domain, its missing parts supplied by reference TRBV7-3 and TRBJ2-7, is GAGVSQTPSNKVTEKGKYVELRCDPISGHTALYWYRQSLGQGPEFLIYFQGTGAADDSGLPNDRFFAVRPEGSVSTLKIQRTERGDSAVYLCASSSRKGHEQYFGPGTRLTVT.

The sample holds a few counts of this clonotype. J is TRBJ1-1 and V is TRBV28, with a weak D call TRBD1 (5 bases). V shed 4 bases and J shed 4 bases, with 16 bases lying between them. CDR1 and CDR2 (germline): MDHEN, SYDVKM. This CDR3 region has 15 residues. The CDR3 DNA follows: TGTGCCAGCAGTTCGGGCGGGGGTTGGAGCACTGAAGCTTTCTTT. This translates into CASSSGGGWSTEAFF.

To note about this clonotype: A far bigger clonotype differs at one base, so this is likely a read error. This chain joins TRBV5-5 and TRBJ2-1; no clear D. Between the trimmed V and J ends, which lost 1 base and 5 bases, there was a span of 4 bases. This CDR3 is 12 amino acids long. Germline V CDR1 and CDR2: SGHKS, YYEKEE (reference sequence). The CDR3 is CASSLRHNEQFF. The CDR3 DNA reads as TGTGCCAGCAGCTTGCGTCACAATGAGCAGTTCTTC.

J is TRBJ2-3 and V is TRBV25-1, with D hard to call. The CDR3 is 15 amino acids. Between the trimmed V and J ends, which lost 5 bases and 2 bases, there was a span of 14 bases. Germline V gene sequence: CDR1 MGHDK, CDR2 SYGVNS. CDR3 region: CASSPSTVPTDTQYF. CDR3 nucleotides: TGTGCCAGCAGTCCGAGTACAGTTCCCACAGATACGCAGTATTTT.

This clonotype came up a few times. The chain has TRBV3-1 and TRBJ1-1; no clear D gene. Germline assignment: CDR1 LGHDT and CDR2 YNNKEL (reference sequence). The CDR3 loop spans 13 amino acids. V lost 2 bases, J lost 7 bases, and 11 bases lay in between. The CDR3 nucleotides read TGTGCCAGCAGCCAATTCTCGGGGAGTGAAGCTTTCTTT. As protein: CASSQFSGSEAFF.